This TCR beta chain was sequenced during a study of CD8+CD57+ T cells in acquired aplastic anemia. Genomic DNA, the template, was used for profiling of the TCR beta VDJ and CDR3. Each CDR3 protein gets one entry after TCRdb re-called the reads with MiXCR. The table lists approximately 190,000 distinct CDR3 sequences, just under 50% of them singletons. V trimming: 0 bases; J trimming: 1 base; junction bases outside the gene matches: 8. Germline V lookup: CDR1 SGDLS, CDR2 YYNGEE. The CDR3 runs to 18 residues. By flow cytometry, patients selected for sequencing had shown an expansion of CD8+CD57+ cells. This rearrangement joins TRBV9 to TRBJ2-7; 12 bases line up with TRBD2. Sequenced: sorted CD4+, CD8+, or CD8+CD57+ T cells (not recorded which) from PBMCs. The sequence derives from a human donor with aplastic anemia. The CDR3 loop reads CASSVGLAGGPGSYEQYF. The CDR3 bases are TGTGCCAGCAGCGTAGGCCTAGCGGGAGGGCCCGGGTCCTACGAGCAGTACTTC.